This TCR beta chain was captured by sequencing in a study of T cells in narcolepsy. Unmatched junction bases numbered 12, after V lost 7 bases and J lost 2 bases. CDR1 is SNHLY, CDR2 FYNNEI, per germline. The CDR3 totals 17 residues. Using immunoSEQ multiplex PCR, the repertoire was profiled, and TCRdb retains in-frame clones only, with some absent. The sample shows around 15,000 clones, about 85% of them seen only once. On this clone: Its antigen remains unidentified.

Study results and limitations: Autoreactive HCRT-specific and TRIB2-specific clonotypes were marked in same-patient CSF-versus-blood CD4+ comparisons.

What was sequenced was memory (CD45RA-) CD4+ T cells from blood. The chain is built from TRBV2 and TRBJ2-1; 9 positions match TRBD1. The TCR originated in a human donor in good health. The CDR3: CASTEGGQGLPYNEQFF. The CDR3 DNA sequence: TGTGCCAGCACCGAGGGGGGACAGGGTTTACCCTACAATGAGCAGTTCTTC.